The source of this T cell receptor beta chain is a study of cytotoxic CD8 clonotypes in ibrutinib-treated CLL. Study details: Among the patients, over 9 presented as relapsed/refractory and about 16 as treatment-naive; around 17 showed unmutated IGHV. Mean values per sample were 260,000 or so productive templates and tens of thousands of productive rearrangements. Study-wide results and caveats: Clonality was higher at ibrutinib response and returned toward baseline at progression.

On this clone itself: Its antigen remains unidentified.

CDR1 is MNHEY, CDR2 SVGAGI, per germline. Trimming took 6 bases from V and 1 from J, leaving 13 bases between them. CDR3 size: 14 residues. Library input was roughly 1.9 micrograms of DNA from cryopreserved PBMCs. Clones were read by immunoSEQ multiplex PCR, and TCRdb kept only the in-frame ones, dropping some. The top ten hold roughly 6.7% of the sample, which has fewer than 400,000 clones, 67% seen once. Sequencing used PBMCs, obtained after 36 months of ibrutinib treatment. The receptor comes from a human donor with chronic lymphocytic leukemia. V and J are TRBV6-5 and TRBJ2-7, with D hard to call. CDR3 loop: CASRPPASSYEQYF. CDR3 nucleotides: TGTGCCAGCAGACCTCCCGCGTCTTCCTACGAGCAGTACTTC.